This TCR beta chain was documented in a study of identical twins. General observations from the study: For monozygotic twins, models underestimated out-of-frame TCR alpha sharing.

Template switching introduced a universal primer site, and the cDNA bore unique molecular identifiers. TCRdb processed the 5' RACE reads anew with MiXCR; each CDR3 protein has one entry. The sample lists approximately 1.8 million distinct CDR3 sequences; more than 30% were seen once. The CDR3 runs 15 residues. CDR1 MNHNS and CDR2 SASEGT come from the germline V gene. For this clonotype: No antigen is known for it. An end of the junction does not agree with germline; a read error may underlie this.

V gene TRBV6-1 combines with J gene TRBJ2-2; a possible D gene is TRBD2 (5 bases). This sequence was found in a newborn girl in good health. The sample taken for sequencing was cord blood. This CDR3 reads CAGSEGGFNTGELFF. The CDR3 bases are TGTGCCGGCAGTGAGGGCGGTTTCAACACCGGGGAGCTGTTTTTT.